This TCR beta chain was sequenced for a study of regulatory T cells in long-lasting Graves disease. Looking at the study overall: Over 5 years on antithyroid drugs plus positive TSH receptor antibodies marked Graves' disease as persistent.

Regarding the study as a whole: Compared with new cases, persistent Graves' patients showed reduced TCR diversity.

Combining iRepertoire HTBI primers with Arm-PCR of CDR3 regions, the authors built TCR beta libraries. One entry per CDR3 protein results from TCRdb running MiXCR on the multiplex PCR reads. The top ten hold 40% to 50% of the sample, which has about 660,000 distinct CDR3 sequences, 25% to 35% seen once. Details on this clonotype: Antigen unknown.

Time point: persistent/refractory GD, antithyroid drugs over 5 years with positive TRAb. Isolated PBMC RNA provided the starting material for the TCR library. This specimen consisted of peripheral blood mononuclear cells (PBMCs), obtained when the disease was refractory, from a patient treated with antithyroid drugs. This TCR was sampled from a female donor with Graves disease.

The CDR3 coding sequence is TGTGCCAGCAGCCGGGACAGGATCCAGACAGAGCGGGGCTACACCTTC. This encodes CASSRDRIQTERGYTF. J is TRBJ1-2 and V is TRBV3-1, with 8 nucleotides matching TRBD1. Germline V gene sequence: CDR1 LGHDT, CDR2 YNNKEL (reference sequence). CDR3 size: 16 residues. Unmatched junction bases numbered 15, after V lost 4 bases and J lost 8 bases.